Included here is one T cell receptor (beta chain) sequence, with context. Using a J-beta primer mix together with a sample-barcoded 5' primer, a second PCR was run for roughly 6 to 12 cycles. One entry per CDR3 protein, called by TCRdb with MiXCR from the 5' RACE reads. The table has about 1.8 million distinct CDR3 sequences, around 48% seen once. This sample is drawn from a study of blood T cells in healthy people across ages. Sequencing was performed on blood. This TCR was sampled from a woman aged 40 to 50 in good health.

This CDR3 reads CASSYSPETEYQETQYF. The CDR3 DNA follows: TGTGCCAGCAGTTACTCCCCCGAGACAGAGTACCAAGAGACCCAGTACTTC. The J gene is TRBJ2-5, the V gene TRBV6-2 or TRBV6-3; weak D call: TRBD1 (5 bases). The CDR3 sequence is 17 residues long. Germline V gene sequence: CDR1 MNHEY, CDR2 SVGEGT. V was shortened by 0 bases and J by 0 bases, with 14 bases between the two germline ends.